A single sample is the source of the 14 T cell receptor beta chains below, sequenced in a study of T-cell memory formation after mild COVID-19. TCRdb reanalysed the 5' RACE reads using MiXCR and keeps one entry per CDR3 protein. The repertoire consists of around 110,000 distinct CDR3 sequences, with approximately 15% occurring once and the leading ten covering 28%. The sample comprised PBMCs or a T cell subset sorted from them (not recorded which). Receptors were obtained from an adult woman who had mild COVID-19 (a few samples of this study predate the infection). Cell type and time point are not known.

In its sample, this clonotype was seen a few times. The V gene is TRBV20-1, the J gene TRBJ2-1; D is ambiguous. The ends were cut back, 3 bases at V and 1 base at J, with 10 bases in the middle. The germline V gene has CDR1 DFQATT and CDR2 SNEGSKA (reference sequence). This CDR3 has 14 residues. The CDR3 coding sequence is TGCAGTGCTAGTAGTGGATCTTCCTACAATGAGCAGTTCTTC. Its translation is CSASSGSSYNEQFF.

Turning to this clonotype: Germline is not matched at one junction end, which may reflect a read error. The chain joins TRBV7-7 to TRBJ2-5, with 10 bases identical to TRBD1. There are 15 residues in the CDR3. In germline, CDR1 is SSHAT, CDR2 FNYEAQ (reference sequence). The CDR3 protein is CASSQDRGWQETQYF. The CDR3 bases are TGTGCTAGCAGCCAGGACAGGGGGTGGCAAGAGACCCAGTACTTC.

In its sample, this clonotype was seen many times. This chain links TRBV7-3 with TRBJ2-1; the D gene is possibly TRBD2 (6 bases). The ends were cut back, 5 bases at V and 8 bases at J, with 19 bases in the middle. Looked up from germline, CDR1 is SGHTA and CDR2 is FQGTGA. This CDR3 region has 15 residues. CDR3 nucleotide sequence: TGTGCCAGCAGCATAAACGGGGGATTTAGCTATGAGCAGTTCTTC. This translates into CASSINGGFSYEQFF.

There are many counts of this clonotype. The chain recombines TRBV7-9 with TRBJ2-7, with D perhaps matching TRBD1 or TRBD2 (6 bases each). V lost 2 bases to trimming and J lost 4 bases, with 15 bases between them. Per germline, CDR1 SEHNR and CDR2 FQNEAQ (reference sequence). The CDR3 is 15 amino acids. Written as DNA, the CDR3 is TGTGCCAGCAGCTTAACCGGCGGGGACACTTACGAGCAGTACTTC. It specifies CASSLTGGDTYEQYF.

Only a few counts were recorded for this clonotype. This sequence joins TRBV7-9 and TRBJ1-2; D gene uncertain. The CDR3 runs to 15 residues. The V gene lost 5 bases and the J gene lost 4 bases, with 17 bases spanning the gap. The germline gives CDR1 SEHNR, CDR2 FQNEAQ (reference sequence). The CDR3 DNA reads as TGTGCCAGCAGCCCGATTTTGGGTCGGGGCTATGGCTACACCTTC. Protein sequence: CASSPILGRGYGYTF.

The chain links TRBV5-5 to TRBJ1-1; D is uncertain. The V gene's germline CDR1 is SGHKS and CDR2 YYEKEE (reference sequence). The CDR3 spans 12 residues. Between the trimmed V and J ends, which lost 4 bases and 4 bases, there was a span of 8 bases. CDR3 amino acids: CASSVGLTEAFF. CDR3 bases: TGTGCCAGCAGCGTAGGACTCACTGAAGCTTTCTTT.

The chain couples TRBV7-2 to TRBJ2-1; possible D gene TRBD2, 5 bases. This CDR3 is 15 amino acids long. Germline CDR1 is SGHTA and CDR2 is FQGNSA. Trimming cost V 1 base and J 3 bases, with 10 bases left between them. CDR3 region: CASSLVGGFYNEQFF. Written as DNA, the CDR3 is TGTGCCAGCAGCTTAGTTGGCGGGTTCTACAATGAGCAGTTCTTC.

The V gene is TRBV4-1, the J gene TRBJ2-3; no firm D call. Trimming left V 3 bases short and J 2 bases short, with 15 bases between. The CDR3 consists of 16 residues. Germline V gives CDR1 MGHRA, CDR2 YSYEKL. This CDR3 reads CASSHERALFTDTQYF. For the CDR3, the DNA is TGCGCCAGCAGCCATGAACGGGCTTTATTCACAGATACGCAGTATTTT.

This clonotype was seen a handful of times. J is TRBJ1-2 and V is TRBV6-5, with 7 bases aligning to TRBD1. The CDR3 extends over 13 amino acids. Germline CDR1 MNHEY, CDR2 SVGAGI. The V segment lost 4 bases and the J segment 4 bases; nucleotides outside the gene matches: 3. Here the CDR3 reads CASSSGTVYGYTF. As DNA, the CDR3 is TGTGCCAGCAGTTCCGGGACAGTCTATGGCTACACCTTC.

The CDR3 loop reads CASSWTSGGPSSYEQYF. The CDR3 bases are TGTGCCAGCAGCTGGACTAGCGGGGGGCCCAGCTCCTACGAGCAGTACTTC. J is TRBJ2-7 and V is TRBV7-9; 14 positions match TRBD2. There are 17 residues in the CDR3. Germline V gene lookup returns CDR1 SEHNR and CDR2 FQNEAQ (reference sequence). Losses at the gene ends were 4 bases for V and 0 bases for J; bases not matched to a gene: 5.

This chain connects TRBV19 to TRBJ2-5; no reliable D call. Germline CDR1 reads LNHDA; CDR2 reads SQIVND (reference sequence). V lost 4 bases to trimming and J lost 1 base, with 10 bases between them. CDR3 length: 14 residues. The CDR3 reads CASSTGATQETQYF. CDR3 in DNA: TGTGCCAGTAGTACAGGAGCCACCCAAGAGACCCAGTACTTC.

This clonotype was observed a handful of times. V is TRBV4-3 and J is TRBJ2-1, with 10 bases matching TRBD2. V lost 0 bases and J lost 6; bases outside the gene matches: 5. CDR1 LGHNA and CDR2 YSLEER come from the germline V gene. There are 16 residues in the CDR3. The CDR3 spells CASSQDRSGRANEQFF. The CDR3 region has the DNA TGCGCCAGCAGCCAAGATAGAAGCGGGAGGGCCAATGAGCAGTTCTTC.

The V call is TRBV29-1, the J call TRBJ2-7; D uncertain. The CDR3 has 14 residues. Germline CDR1 SQVTM, CDR2 ANQGSEA. V lost 2 bases and J lost 0, with 11 bases in between. The CDR3 DNA follows: TGCAGCGTTGAATATACCTGGAGCTCCTACGAGCAGTACTTC. Its protein product is CSVEYTWSSYEQYF.

This rearrangement joins TRBV20-1 to TRBJ2-7; 12 bases line up with TRBD2. Germline values: CDR1 DFQATT, CDR2 SNEGSKA (reference sequence). Trimming took 2 bases from V and 3 from J; bases not matched to a gene: 5. The CDR3 runs 15 residues. CDR3 DNA: TGCAGTGCTAGATCGACTAGCGGGAGAGACTACGAGCAGTACTTC. This translates into CSARSTSGRDYEQYF.